The sample holds many counts of the clone carrying this TCR beta chain. No antigen is known for it. The CDR3 is 15 residues long. Trimming took 3 bases from V and 3 from J; bases not matched to a gene: 8. Per the germline V gene, CDR1 is GTSNPN and CDR2 is SVGIG (reference sequence). The data stem from a study of T cells in Graves' hyperthyroidism and ophthalmopathy. Study-wide points: Stable hyperthyroidism was told apart from ophthalmopathy by a model built on 13 V-J features.

TCR beta CDR3 regions were amplified from RNA. Initially, a first-round RT-PCR of the TCR CDR3 employed the HTBI primer set. TCRdb recomputed calls from the multiplex PCR reads with MiXCR, one row per CDR3 protein. The sample includes roughly 400,000 distinct CDR3 sequences, roughly 13% seen only once; the top ten take 25% to 30%. This TCR was recovered from a man in his fifties or sixties with Graves' ophthalmopathy. J is TRBJ1-5 and V is TRBV30, with TRBD1 matching 7 bases. The sample comprised blood. CDR3 nucleotide sequence: TGTGCCTGGAGGAGACCGGGACAGCTCAATCAGCCCCAGCATTTT. This translates into CAWRRPGQLNQPQHF.